The T cell receptor (beta chain) described here comes from a study of shared clonotypes between healthy human individuals. Replicate PCRs for sorted subsets used around 200 ng DNA; this equaled 30,000 to 35,000 T cell genomes. TCRdb's table, derived via immunoSEQ multiplex PCR, lists solely in-frame clones and lacks some. Among around 1.1 million clones listed, 78% were seen once. Germline V gene lookup returns CDR1 MDHEN and CDR2 SYDVKM. The V gene lost 2 bases and the J gene lost 3 bases, with 11 bases spanning the gap. The CDR3 is 14 amino acids. Sequencing input: memory CD4+ T cells from PBMCs. The subset is: CD45RA-negative fraction. J is TRBJ2-7 and V is TRBV28, with D possibly TRBD1 on 6 matching bases. The TCR was taken from a man in his late teens or twenties in good health. Some clones in this sample may be carry-over from other donors' samples. DNA for the CDR3: TGTGCCAGCAGTTTAGGGGGCGGGTTCTACGAGCAGTACTTC. It yields the protein CASSLGGGFYEQYF.